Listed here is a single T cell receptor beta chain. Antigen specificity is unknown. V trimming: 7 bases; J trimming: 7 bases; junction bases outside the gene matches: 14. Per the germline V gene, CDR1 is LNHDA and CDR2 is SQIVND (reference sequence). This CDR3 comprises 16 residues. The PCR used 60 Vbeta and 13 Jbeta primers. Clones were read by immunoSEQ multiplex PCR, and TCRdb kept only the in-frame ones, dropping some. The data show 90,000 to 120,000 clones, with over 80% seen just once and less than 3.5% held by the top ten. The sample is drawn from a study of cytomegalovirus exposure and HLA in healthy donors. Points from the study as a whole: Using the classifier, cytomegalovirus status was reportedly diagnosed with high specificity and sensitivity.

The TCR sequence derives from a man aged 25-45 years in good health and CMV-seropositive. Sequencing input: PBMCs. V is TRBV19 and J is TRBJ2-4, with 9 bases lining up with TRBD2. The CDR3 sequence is CASTPNPSGAFNIQYF. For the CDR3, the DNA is TGTGCCAGTACTCCAAATCCTAGCGGGGCTTTTAACATTCAGTACTTC.